The 19 T cell receptor beta chains listed next were all sequenced from one sample in a study of graft-versus-host responses after intestinal transplantation. The repertoire was sequenced with immunoSEQ multiplex PCR; TCRdb's copy has only in-frame clones and lacks some. The table includes some 100,000 clones, around 92% detected once. For these receptors, no antigen is known. Sequenced material: unstimulated CD8+ T cells sorted from spleen or lymph node cells, taken before transplant. The receptors derive from a human donor who was the organ donor for an intestinal transplant.

This chain connects TRBV28 to TRBJ1-1, with D uncertain. V shed 1 base and J shed 4 bases, with 10 bases lying between them. Germline V gene lookup returns CDR1 MDHEN and CDR2 SYDVKM. The length of the CDR3 is 14 residues. CDR3 in DNA: TGTGCCAGCAGTTTATCCCACAAGTCCACTGAAGCTTTCTTT. Amino acid sequence: CASSLSHKSTEAFF.

This clone was seen a single time. This chain's CDR3 is CASSESGSRAGTWTGNTEAFF. As DNA, the CDR3 is TGTGCCAGCAGTGAAAGCGGTTCCCGTGCGGGTACCTGGACGGGGAACACTGAAGCTTTCTTT. This chain links TRBV6-1 with TRBJ1-1; D unclear. Looked up from germline, CDR1 is MNHNS and CDR2 is SASEGT. V was shortened by 2 bases and J by 1 base, with 29 bases between the two germline ends. The CDR3 is 21 amino acids.

The chain carries TRBV14 and TRBJ2-1, with a tentative D call TRBD2 (6 bases). Deletions cut 3 bases from V and 7 bases from J, with 10 bases between. Germline V lookup: CDR1 SGHDN, CDR2 FVKESK. The CDR3 has 13 residues. The CDR3 sequence is CASSHPGGNEQFF. CDR3 nucleotides: TGTGCCAGCAGCCATCCTGGGGGGAATGAGCAGTTCTTC.

CDR3 region: CAWTLATGRGLSYEQYF. As DNA, the CDR3 is TGTGCCTGGACCCTGGCGACGGGCAGGGGGCTTTCTTACGAGCAGTACTTC. This chain joins TRBV30 and TRBJ2-7; 8 bases match TRBD1. Germline CDR1 GTSNPN, CDR2 SVGIG (reference sequence). CDR3 length: 17 residues. The V segment lost 4 bases and the J segment 4 bases; nucleotides outside the gene matches: 18. Combining the CDR3 with reference TRBV30 and TRBJ2-7 gives the whole variable domain SQTIHQWPATLVQPVGSPLSLECTVEGTSNPNLYWYRQAAGRGLQLLFYSVGIGQISSEVPQNLSASRPQDRQFILSSKKLLLSDSGFYLCAWTLATGRGLSYEQYFGPGTRLTVT.

J is TRBJ2-1 and V is TRBV9; TRBD2 matches at 11 bases. CDR3 length: 15 amino acids. CDR1 SGDLS and CDR2 YYNGEE come from the germline V gene. V shed 9 bases and J 7 bases; nucleotides not matched to a gene: 12. The CDR3 reads CATSPGASGGNEQFF. CDR3 nucleotide sequence: TGTGCCACCTCCCCCGGGGCTAGCGGGGGGAATGAGCAGTTCTTC.

The chain has TRBV6-5 and TRBJ1-2; D is ambiguous. Germline V gene data show CDR1 as MNHEY and CDR2 as SVGAGI. The V gene lost 6 bases and the J gene lost 5 bases, with 7 bases spanning the gap. This CDR3 has 11 residues. DNA for the CDR3: TGTGCCAGCAGGAGGGAGTATGGCTACACCTTC. Protein: CASRREYGYTF.

The sample holds one count of this clone. The chain recombines TRBV28 with TRBJ2-1; D possibly corresponds to TRBD2 (6 bases). V was pared by 2 bases and J by 14 bases, with 16 bases between. Germline values: CDR1 MDHEN, CDR2 SYDVKM. This CDR3 has 13 residues. The CDR3 bases are TGTGCCAGCAGTTTACTCAGATTTCGCGGGAAGTTCTTC. Translation: CASSLLRFRGKFF.

The chain recombines TRBV28 with TRBJ2-7; 13 nucleotides agree with TRBD2. J gave up 12 bases and V 6 bases, and 11 bases lay outside the gene matches. Germline V gene lookup returns CDR1 MDHEN and CDR2 SYDVKM. CDR3 size: 14 residues. CDR3 region: CASSRTGLAGQGYF. CDR3 in DNA: TGTGCCAGCAGCCGCACGGGACTAGCGGGGCAGGGGTACTTC.

The V call is TRBV5-1, the J call TRBJ2-1, with D perhaps matching TRBD1 (5 bases). Germline CDR1 is SGHRS and CDR2 is YFSETQ. V lost 2 bases to trimming and J lost 7 bases, with 10 bases between them. The CDR3 has 13 amino acids. The CDR3 region has the DNA TGCGCCAGCAGCTTCCAGGGTCCGAATGAGCAGTTCTTC. Translation: CASSFQGPNEQFF.

This clone came up once. This chain uses TRBV6-1 with TRBJ2-2; D unresolved. Germline lookup yields CDR1 MNHNS and CDR2 SASEGT. The germline V and J ends were trimmed by 7 bases and 7 bases, with 19 bases remaining between them. CDR3 size: 15 residues. DNA for the CDR3: TGTGCCAGCACCGAGGTTATGGCCGTCGGCGGGGAGCTGTTTTTT. This translates into CASTEVMAVGGELFF.

The chain links TRBV28 to TRBJ2-7; tentative D call: TRBD2 (6 bases). CDR3 length: 17 residues. Germline V gene sequence: CDR1 MDHEN, CDR2 SYDVKM. The V end was cut by 2 bases, the J end by 4 bases, with 21 bases between. This CDR3 is CASSLMSLGGSSYEQYF. The CDR3 bases are TGTGCCAGCAGTTTAATGTCCTTGGGGGGTAGCAGTTACGAGCAGTACTTC.

The V and J genes are TRBV2 and TRBJ1-2; 7 bases are a match to TRBD1. Germline trimming cut 3 bases from V and 3 bases from J; bases unmatched to any gene: 7. CDR1 is SNHLY, CDR2 FYNNEI, per germline. The CDR3 sequence is 15 residues long. The CDR3 reads CASSDADRVDYGYTF. In DNA, the CDR3 is TGTGCCAGCAGTGATGCCGACAGGGTCGACTATGGCTACACCTTC.

The V call is TRBV9, the J call TRBJ2-3; 9 bases are shared with TRBD2. Trimming cost V 1 base and J 2 bases; bases outside gene matches: 8. Germline assignment: CDR1 SGDLS and CDR2 YYNGEE. CDR3 size: 17 residues. The CDR3 DNA follows: TGTGCCAGCAGCGTACCCGTAGCGGGAGACTACACAGATACGCAGTATTTT. Translated: CASSVPVAGDYTDTQYF.

This chain joins TRBV25-1 and TRBJ2-7; 7 bases are shared with TRBD1. Trimming cost V 0 bases and J 3 bases; bases outside gene matches: 11. The CDR3 is made up of 17 amino acids. From germline, CDR1 is MGHDK and CDR2 SYGVNS. CDR3 coding DNA: TGTGCCAGCAGTGAATATAGATCACGGACAGGCCTCTACGAGCAGTACTTC. Its translation: CASSEYRSRTGLYEQYF.

The rearrangement joins TRBV5-1 to TRBJ2-1; 9 bases line up with TRBD2. There are 16 residues in the CDR3. Looked up from germline, CDR1 is SGHRS and CDR2 is YFSETQ. V was clipped by 4 bases and J by 8 bases; unmatched bases: 13. The CDR3 reads CASSNVAGANSHEQFF. CDR3 sequence (DNA): TGCGCCAGCAGCAATGTAGCGGGAGCTAACAGCCATGAGCAGTTCTTC.

This chain links TRBV4-1 with TRBJ1-1; possible D gene TRBD1, 5 bases. The CDR3 extends over 14 amino acids. With 1 base removed from V and 7 bases from J, the gap between germline ends came to 13 bases. Germline-derived CDR1 and CDR2 are MGHRA and YSYEKL. In DNA form, the CDR3 reads TGCGCCAGCAGCCAAGTGTGGGGGGAGTATGAAGCTTTCTTT. Translated, it gives CASSQVWGEYEAFF.

This clone was picked up one time. This chain links TRBV7-9 with TRBJ1-2; D gene unclear. The CDR3 spans 18 residues. Germline V CDR1 and CDR2: SEHNR, FQNEAQ (reference sequence). Between the trimmed V and J ends, which lost 5 bases and 3 bases, there was a span of 25 bases. The CDR3 protein is CASSRNSVRIQEDYGYTF. CDR3 DNA sequence: TGTGCCAGCAGCCGTAACTCAGTGCGAATCCAGGAGGACTATGGCTACACCTTC.

The rearrangement joins TRBV7-8 to TRBJ1-2; possible D gene TRBD1, 6 bases. The V end lost 5 bases, the J end lost 4 bases, and 20 bases lay between the germline ends. Germline V CDR1 and CDR2: SGHVS, FQNEAQ. The CDR3 extends over 16 amino acids. This CDR3 is CASSDGPVSGVYGYTF. In nucleotides, the CDR3 is TGTGCCAGCAGCGATGGTCCCGTGTCAGGGGTCTATGGCTACACCTTC.

This clone occurred once. This rearrangement joins TRBV4-1 to TRBJ2-3; TRBD2 is a possible D gene (6 bases). The CDR3 consists of 17 residues. CDR1 is MGHRA and CDR2 is YSYEKL in the germline V gene. The germline V and J ends were trimmed by 5 bases and 0 bases, with 18 bases remaining between them. CDR3 sequence reads: CASSSQGMSGSTDTQYF. CDR3 bases: TGCGCCAGCAGCTCCCAAGGTATGAGCGGGAGCACAGATACGCAGTATTTT.